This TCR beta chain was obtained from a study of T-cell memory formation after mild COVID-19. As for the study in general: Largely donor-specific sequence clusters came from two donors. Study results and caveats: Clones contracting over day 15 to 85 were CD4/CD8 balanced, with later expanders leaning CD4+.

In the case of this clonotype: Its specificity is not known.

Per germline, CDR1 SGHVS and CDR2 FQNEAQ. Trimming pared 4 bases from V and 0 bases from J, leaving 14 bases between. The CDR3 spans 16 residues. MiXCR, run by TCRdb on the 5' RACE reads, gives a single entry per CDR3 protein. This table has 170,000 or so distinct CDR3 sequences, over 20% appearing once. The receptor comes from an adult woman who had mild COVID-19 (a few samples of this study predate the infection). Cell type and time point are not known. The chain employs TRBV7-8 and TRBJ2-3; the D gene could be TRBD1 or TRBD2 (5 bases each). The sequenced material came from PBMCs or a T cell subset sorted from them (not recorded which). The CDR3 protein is CASSSPLGDSTDTQYF. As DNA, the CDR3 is TGTGCCAGCAGCTCACCCCTCGGGGACAGCACAGATACGCAGTATTTT.